This TCR beta chain emerged from a study of blood T cell repertoires in COVID-19. Across the whole study: Italy, Spain and the United States were the sources of the convalescent and acute COVID-19 samples. PBMCs, B-cell-depleted T cells, or T cells provided the cDNA or gDNA that made up the material.

Assay: immunoSEQ multiplex PCR; the TCRdb copy retains only in-frame clones and omits some. The data show tens of thousands of clones, with 80% to 85% seen just once and 2.5% held by the top ten. Germline values: CDR1 SGHNT, CDR2 YENEEA. V gave up 1 base and J gave up 3 bases, with 13 bases separating them. There are 16 residues in the CDR3. The gene calls are TRBV11-3 and TRBJ1-3, with no clear D. This receptor was taken from a man older than 75 with active or convalescent COVID-19. Sequenced input: peripheral blood. The CDR3 nucleotides read TGTGCCAGCAGCTTAGCCCGGGGAGATAGTGGAAACACCATATATTTT. Protein product: CASSLARGDSGNTIYF.